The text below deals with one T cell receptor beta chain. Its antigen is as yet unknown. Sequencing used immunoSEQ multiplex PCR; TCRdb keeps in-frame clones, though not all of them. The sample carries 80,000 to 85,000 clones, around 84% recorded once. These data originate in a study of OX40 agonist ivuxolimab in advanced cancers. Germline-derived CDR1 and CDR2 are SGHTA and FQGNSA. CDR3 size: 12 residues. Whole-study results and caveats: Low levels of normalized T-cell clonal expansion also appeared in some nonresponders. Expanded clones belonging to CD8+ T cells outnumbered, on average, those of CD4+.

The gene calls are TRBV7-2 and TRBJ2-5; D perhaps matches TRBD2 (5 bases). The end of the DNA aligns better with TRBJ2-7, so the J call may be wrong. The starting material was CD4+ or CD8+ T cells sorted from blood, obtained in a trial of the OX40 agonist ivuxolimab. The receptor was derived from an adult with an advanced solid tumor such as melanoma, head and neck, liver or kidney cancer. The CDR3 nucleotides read TGTGCCAGCAGCATGCGGACTTCCGAGCAGTACTTC. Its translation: CASSMRTSEQYF.